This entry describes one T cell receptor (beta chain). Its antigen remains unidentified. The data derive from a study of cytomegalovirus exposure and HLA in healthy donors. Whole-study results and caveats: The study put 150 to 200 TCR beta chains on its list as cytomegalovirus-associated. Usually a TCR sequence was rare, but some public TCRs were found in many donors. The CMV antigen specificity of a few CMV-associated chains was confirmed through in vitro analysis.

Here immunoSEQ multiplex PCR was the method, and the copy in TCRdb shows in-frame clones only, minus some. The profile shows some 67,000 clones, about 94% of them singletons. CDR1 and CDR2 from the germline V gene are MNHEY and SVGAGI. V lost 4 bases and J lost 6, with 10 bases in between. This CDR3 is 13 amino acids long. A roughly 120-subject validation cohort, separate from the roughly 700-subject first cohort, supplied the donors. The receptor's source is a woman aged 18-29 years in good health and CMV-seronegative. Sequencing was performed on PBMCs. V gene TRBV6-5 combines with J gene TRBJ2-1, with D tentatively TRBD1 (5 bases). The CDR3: CASSLVQGNEQFF. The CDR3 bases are TGTGCCAGCAGTTTAGTCCAGGGCAATGAGCAGTTCTTC.